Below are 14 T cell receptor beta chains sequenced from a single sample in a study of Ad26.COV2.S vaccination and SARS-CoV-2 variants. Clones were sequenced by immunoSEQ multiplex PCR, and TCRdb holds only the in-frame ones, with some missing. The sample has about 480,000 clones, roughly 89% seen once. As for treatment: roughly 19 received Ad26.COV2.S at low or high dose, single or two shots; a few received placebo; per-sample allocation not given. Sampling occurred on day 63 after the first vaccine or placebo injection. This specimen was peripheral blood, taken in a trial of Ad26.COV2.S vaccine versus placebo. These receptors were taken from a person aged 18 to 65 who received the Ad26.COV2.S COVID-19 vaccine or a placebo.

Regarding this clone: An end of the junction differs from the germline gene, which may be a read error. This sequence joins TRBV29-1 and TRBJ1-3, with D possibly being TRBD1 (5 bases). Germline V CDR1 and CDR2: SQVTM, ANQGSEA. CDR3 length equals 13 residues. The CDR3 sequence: CSVAGASGNTIYF. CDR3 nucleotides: TGCAGCGTTGCTGGGGCGTCTGGGAACACCATATATTTT.

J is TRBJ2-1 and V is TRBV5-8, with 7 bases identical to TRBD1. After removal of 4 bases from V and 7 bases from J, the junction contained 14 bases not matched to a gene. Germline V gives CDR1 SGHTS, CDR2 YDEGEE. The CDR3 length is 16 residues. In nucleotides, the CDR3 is TGTGCCAGCAGCACAGGGGTCTTACTGTCCTGGAATGAGCAGTTCTTC. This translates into CASSTGVLLSWNEQFF. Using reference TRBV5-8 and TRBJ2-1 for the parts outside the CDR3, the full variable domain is EAGVTQSPTHLIKTRGQQATLRCSPISGHTSVYWYQQALGLGLQFLLWYDEGEERNRGNFPPRFSGRQFPNYSSELNVNALELEDSALYLCASSTGVLLSWNEQFFGPGTRLTVL.

The CDR3 nucleotides are TGTGCCAGCAGTAGGGCTGCTCCCTCACCCCTCCACTTT. As protein: CASSRAAPSPLHF. The chain links TRBV25-1 to TRBJ1-6, with D uncertain. The germline V gene has CDR1 MGHDK and CDR2 SYGVNS. The V end lost 5 bases, the J end lost 10 bases, and 12 bases lay between the germline ends. The CDR3 covers 13 residues.

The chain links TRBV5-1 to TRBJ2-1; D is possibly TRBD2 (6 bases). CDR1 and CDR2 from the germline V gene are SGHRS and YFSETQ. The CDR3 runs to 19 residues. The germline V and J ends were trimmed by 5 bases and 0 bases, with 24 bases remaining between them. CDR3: CASSYTPGGVSSSYNEQFF. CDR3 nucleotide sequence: TGCGCCAGCAGTTATACCCCCGGCGGGGTGTCGAGCTCCTACAATGAGCAGTTCTTC.

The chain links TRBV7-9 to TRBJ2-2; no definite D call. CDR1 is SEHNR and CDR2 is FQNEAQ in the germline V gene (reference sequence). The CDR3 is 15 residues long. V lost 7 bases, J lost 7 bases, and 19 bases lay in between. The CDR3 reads CASKELRNTVGELFF. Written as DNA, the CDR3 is TGTGCCAGCAAAGAGTTACGGAATACAGTCGGGGAGCTGTTTTTT.

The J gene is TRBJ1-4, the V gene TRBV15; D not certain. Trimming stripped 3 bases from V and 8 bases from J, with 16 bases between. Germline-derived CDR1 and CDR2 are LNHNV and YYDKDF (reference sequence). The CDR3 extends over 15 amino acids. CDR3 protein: CATSRFGGEDEKLFF. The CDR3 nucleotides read TGTGCCACCAGCAGGTTTGGTGGGGAGGACGAAAAACTGTTTTTT.

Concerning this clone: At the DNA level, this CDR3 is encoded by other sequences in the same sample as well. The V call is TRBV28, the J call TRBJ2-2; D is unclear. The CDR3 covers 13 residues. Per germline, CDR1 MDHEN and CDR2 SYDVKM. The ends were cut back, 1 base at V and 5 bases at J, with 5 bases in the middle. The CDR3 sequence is CASSLLGTGELFF. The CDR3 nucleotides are TGTGCCAGCAGTTTATTAGGAACCGGGGAGCTGTTTTTT. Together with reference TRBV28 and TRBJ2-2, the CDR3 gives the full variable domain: DVKVTQSSRYLVKRTGEKVFLECVQDMDHENMFWYRQDPGLGLRLIYFSYDVKMKEKGDIPEGYSVSREKKERFSLILESASTNQTSMYLCASSLLGTGELFFGEGSRLTVL.

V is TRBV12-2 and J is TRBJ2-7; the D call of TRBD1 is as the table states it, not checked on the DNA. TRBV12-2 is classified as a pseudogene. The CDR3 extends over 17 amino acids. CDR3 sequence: CASRLVQGQGDSYEQYF. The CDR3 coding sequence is TGTGCAAGTCGCTTAGTCCAGGGACAGGGGGACTCCTACGAGCAGTACTTC.

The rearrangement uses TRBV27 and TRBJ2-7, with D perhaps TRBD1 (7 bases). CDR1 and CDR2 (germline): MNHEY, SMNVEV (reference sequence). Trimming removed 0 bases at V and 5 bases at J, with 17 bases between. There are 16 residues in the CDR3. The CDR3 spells CASSLSGRTGGDEQYF. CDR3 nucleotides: TGTGCCAGCAGTTTATCGGGGAGGACAGGAGGGGACGAGCAGTACTTC.

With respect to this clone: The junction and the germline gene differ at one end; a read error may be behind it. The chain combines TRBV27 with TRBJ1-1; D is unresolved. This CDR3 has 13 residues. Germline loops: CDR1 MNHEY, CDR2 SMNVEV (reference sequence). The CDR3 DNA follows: TGTGCCAGCAGTTTACAAGCCGACACAGAAGCTTTCTTT. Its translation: CASSLQADTEAFF.

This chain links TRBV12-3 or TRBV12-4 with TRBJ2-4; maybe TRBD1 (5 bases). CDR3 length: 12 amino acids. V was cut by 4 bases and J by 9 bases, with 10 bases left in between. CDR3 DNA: TGTGCCAGCAGTTCCAGGGTGGGCATTCAGTACTTC. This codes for CASSSRVGIQYF.

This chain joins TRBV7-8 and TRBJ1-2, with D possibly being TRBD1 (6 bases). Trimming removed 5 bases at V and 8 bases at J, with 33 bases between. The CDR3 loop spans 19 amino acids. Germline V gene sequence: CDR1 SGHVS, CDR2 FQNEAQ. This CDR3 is CASSQRVRGNTGTSSGYTF. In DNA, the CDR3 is TGTGCCAGCAGCCAAAGGGTCAGGGGAAACACCGGGACATCCAGCGGCTACACCTTC.

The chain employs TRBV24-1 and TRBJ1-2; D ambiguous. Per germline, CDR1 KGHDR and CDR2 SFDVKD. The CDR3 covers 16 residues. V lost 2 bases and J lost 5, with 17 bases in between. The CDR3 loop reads CATSDSSVAQIYGYTF. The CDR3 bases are TGTGCCACCAGTGATTCCTCTGTGGCTCAAATATATGGCTACACCTTC.

CDR3 in DNA: TGTGCCAGCAGTACAGGTTCGAGCTCTGGGGCCAACGTCCTGACTTTC. Translation gives CASSTGSSSGANVLTF. J is TRBJ2-6 and V is TRBV5-4; weak D call: TRBD1 (5 bases). The germline gives CDR1 SGHNT, CDR2 YYREEE (reference sequence). The CDR3 runs to 16 residues. V gave up 5 bases and J gave up 0 bases, with 12 bases separating them.